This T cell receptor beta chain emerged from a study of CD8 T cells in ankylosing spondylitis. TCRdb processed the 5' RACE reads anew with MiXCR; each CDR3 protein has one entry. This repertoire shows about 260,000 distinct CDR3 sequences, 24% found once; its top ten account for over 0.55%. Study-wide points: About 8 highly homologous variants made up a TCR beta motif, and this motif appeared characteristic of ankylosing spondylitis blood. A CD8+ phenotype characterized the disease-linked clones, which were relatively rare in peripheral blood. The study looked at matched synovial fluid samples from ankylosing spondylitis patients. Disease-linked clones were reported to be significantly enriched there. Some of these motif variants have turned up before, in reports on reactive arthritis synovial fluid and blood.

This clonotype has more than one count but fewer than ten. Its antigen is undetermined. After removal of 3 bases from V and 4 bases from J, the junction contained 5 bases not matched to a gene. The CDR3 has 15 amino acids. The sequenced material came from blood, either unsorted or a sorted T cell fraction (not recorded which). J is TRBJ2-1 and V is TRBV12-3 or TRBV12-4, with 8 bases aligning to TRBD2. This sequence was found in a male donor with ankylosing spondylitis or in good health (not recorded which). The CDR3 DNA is TGTGCCAGCAGTTTCAGGCGGGGGGATTACAATGAGCAGTTCTTC. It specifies CASSFRRGDYNEQFF.